These T cell receptor beta chains were read from a single sample in a study of T cells expressing NK-cell markers. TCRdb reprocessed the 5' RACE reads, with one entry per CDR3 protein and no DNA. The clone table shows 300,000 to 500,000 distinct CDR3 sequences, with the ten largest holding around a tenth. The sample taken for sequencing was blood T cells: a sorted CD56 or NKG2C T cell subset, CD4+ or CD8+ T cells, or bulk PBMC T cells (not recorded which). The receptors derive from a woman aged 50 to 60 in good health. Both conserved end residues are part of each CDR3.

j_call v_call cdr3_aa
TRBJ1-1 TRBV29-1 CSAGQGKGEAFF
TRBJ1-3 TRBV25-1 CASSRQGSSGNTIYF
TRBJ1-2 TRBV6-5 CASSRLTGTGGYTF
TRBJ2-2 TRBV6-2/TRBV6-3 CASIDSRTSGPKRHTGELFF
TRBJ2-6 TRBV24-1 CATSDRTGANVLTF
TRBJ1-1 TRBV20-1 CSAKEGVGTFF
TRBJ2-3 TRBV12-3/TRBV12-4 CASSQWVAGVDTQYF
TRBJ2-5 TRBV27 CASSFLSGSETQYF
TRBJ2-1 TRBV20-1 CSASTSERPDNEQFF
TRBJ1-2 TRBV27 CASSLWGGVKGYTF
TRBJ2-7 TRBV12-3/TRBV12-4 CASSLYFPGLAGRYEQYF
TRBJ2-2 TRBV30 CAWTSSVAGVTGELFF
TRBJ1-1 TRBV5-1 CASSLGAEKNTEAFF
TRBJ2-1 TRBV6-6 CATLAGVRNEQFF
TRBJ2-1 TRBV5-6 CASSLAWYPDNEQFF
TRBJ2-6 TRBV10-3 CAISETPPGTGAGANVLTF
TRBJ2-7 TRBV19 CASSRGQAPYEQYF
TRBJ2-7 TRBV5-1 CASSRDRGVNEQYF
TRBJ2-2 TRBV12-3/TRBV12-4 CASGKRWNTGELFF
TRBJ2-3 TRBV29-1 CSVDQQNTDTQYF
TRBJ2-2 TRBV12-3/TRBV12-4 CASSPIAGLTGELFF
TRBJ1-3 TRBV12-3/TRBV12-4 CASRHREKPSSGNTIYF